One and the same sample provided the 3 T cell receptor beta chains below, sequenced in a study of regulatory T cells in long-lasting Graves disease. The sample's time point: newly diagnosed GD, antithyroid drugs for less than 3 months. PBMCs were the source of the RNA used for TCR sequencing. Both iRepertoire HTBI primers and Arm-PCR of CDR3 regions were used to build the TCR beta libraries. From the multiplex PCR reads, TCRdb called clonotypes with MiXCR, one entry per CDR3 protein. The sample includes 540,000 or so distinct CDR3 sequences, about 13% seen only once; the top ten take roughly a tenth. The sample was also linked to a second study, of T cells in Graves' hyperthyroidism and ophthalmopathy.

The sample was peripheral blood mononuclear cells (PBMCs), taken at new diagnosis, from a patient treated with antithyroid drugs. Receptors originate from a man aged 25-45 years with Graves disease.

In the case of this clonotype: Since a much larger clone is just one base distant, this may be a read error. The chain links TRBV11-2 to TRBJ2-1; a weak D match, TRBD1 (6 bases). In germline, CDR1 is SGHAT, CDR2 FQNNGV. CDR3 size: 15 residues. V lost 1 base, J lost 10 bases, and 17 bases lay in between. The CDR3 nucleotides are TGTGCCAGCAGCTTAGTCCGGACAGCGTTCTACGAGCAGTTCTTC. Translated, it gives CASSLVRTAFYEQFF.

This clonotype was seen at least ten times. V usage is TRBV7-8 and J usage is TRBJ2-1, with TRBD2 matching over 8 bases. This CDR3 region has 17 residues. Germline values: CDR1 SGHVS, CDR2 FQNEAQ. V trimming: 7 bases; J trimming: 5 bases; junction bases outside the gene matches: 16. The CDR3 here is CASTQTSRGRSNNEQFF. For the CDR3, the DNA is TGTGCCAGCACCCAAACGAGCCGCGGGAGGAGTAACAATGAGCAGTTCTTC.

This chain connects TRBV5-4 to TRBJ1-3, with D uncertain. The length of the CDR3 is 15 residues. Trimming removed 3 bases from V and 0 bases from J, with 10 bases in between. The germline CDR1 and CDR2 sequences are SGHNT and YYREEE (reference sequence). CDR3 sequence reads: CASSSFLGSGNTIYF. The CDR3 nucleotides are TGTGCCAGCAGCTCTTTCCTCGGCTCTGGAAACACCATATATTTT.